This entry is about one T cell receptor (beta chain). Its antigen is not identified. CDR3 length: 15 residues. V dropped 5 bases and J dropped 1 base, with 15 bases sitting between them. The germline gives CDR1 MNHEY, CDR2 SVGAGI. These data belong to a study of OX40 agonist ivuxolimab in advanced cancers. Study at large: Six ivuxolimab dose levels, 0.01 to 10 mg/kg, were given intravenously every 2 weeks. Those enrolled were approximately 83% male, with a mean age of 60 years and ages from about 20 to 90. Findings and caveats of the study: Average numbers of expanded clones were greater in CD8+ T cells than in CD4+.

Clones were sequenced by immunoSEQ multiplex PCR, and TCRdb holds only the in-frame ones, with some missing. The table records some 86,000 clones, 91% of them present only once. The J gene is TRBJ2-7, the V gene TRBV6-5, with TRBD1 as a possible D gene (5 bases). The receptor's source is an adult with an advanced solid tumor such as melanoma, head and neck, liver or kidney cancer. Sample: CD4+ or CD8+ T cells sorted from blood, taken in a trial of the OX40 agonist ivuxolimab. The CDR3 protein is CASSPPRTGSYEQYF. The DNA for the CDR3 is TGTGCCAGCAGTCCACCCCGAACAGGTTCCTACGAGCAGTACTTC.